Sequencing of this T cell receptor (beta chain) was carried out in a study of T cell responses to AZD1222 COVID-19 vaccine (dated by TCRdb to the early 2020s). Concerning the study at large: Because spike-specific TCR depth and breadth did not differ between the two schedules, AZD1222 recipients who got a second dose at roughly 4 weeks were pooled with those who got a second dose at roughly 12 weeks. TCR sequencing was performed for roughly 250 trial participants, of whom roughly 200 were given two doses of AZD1222 and around 25 were given two doses of MenACWY control vaccine. Trial participants were enrolled by age into 18-55, 56-69 and 70-plus year subgroups, with roughly 160, 29 and 62 TCR-sequenced participants respectively. What the authors observed across the whole study: The 56-69-year group was small, and its depth increase did not reach significance, likely because of low power. Spike-specific TCR breadth and depth rose significantly after two AZD1222 doses compared with day 0 and with MenACWY recipients. Only six AZD1222 recipients were SARS-CoV-2 seropositive at baseline, limiting conclusions about previously exposed vaccinees. Because no day 14 peak-response samples were available, repertoires were characterized only after the peak T cell response. Participants were mostly white British, with more females than males. The authors suggested clonal diversity may have been underestimated. Vaccine-associated CD4 TCRs spanned the whole spike protein, with dominant responses in regions 160-218 and 743-854. Nearly half of unique spike-specific TCRs reportedly recognized epitopes outside regions mutated in the B.1.351 and B.1.1.7 variants.

CDR1 and CDR2 (MNHNY, SVGAGI) derive from the germline V gene (reference sequence). From its cysteine to its phenylalanine, the CDR3 spans 15 amino acids. CDR3 DNA is the only sequence kept; it has 45 bases, read in frame from the first base. Relative to germline, V is 0 bases shorter and J is 6 bases shorter, with 9 bases between their ends. In the paper's terms, the time point label means: baseline before first vaccination. Vaccinee samples came from UK trials COV001 and COV002, including a single-blind randomized controlled phase 2/3 trial of AZD1222 (ChAdOx1 nCoV-19) in healthy adults. For TCRbeta chain sequencing, PBMC samples were collected from trial participants at day 0 and at day 28 after the second dose. The CDR3 regions of human TCRbeta chains were subjected to immunosequencing. The original pipeline was this. Repertoire TCRs were matched against a reference library of SARS-CoV-2-specific TCRs generated with the MIRA antigen-specificity platform. Breadth was defined as the fraction of unique TCRs that were SARS-CoV-2-associated. Depth was defined as the fraction of total T cells that were SARS-CoV-2-associated. Using the MIRA data, every spike-specific TCR was mapped to the spike region that the TCR reacted to and assigned to either a CD4 or a CD8 class. Log10-transformed breadth and depth values were compared by one-way ANOVA with Sidak's multiple comparisons tests. TCRdb carries this immuneACCESS record with in-frame sequences only. Its versions omit some clonotypes, under half of them owing to an unresolved V gene in the studies checked, with the rest unexplained. That table furnishes V, J and clone size, whereas the DNA furnished D and trimming. The sample table lists some 94,000 clones, about 85% of them with a count of one. The ten top clones hold around 3.2% of the sample.

About this clone itself: The specificity of this receptor is unknown. The input lacks base qualities; no much larger clone sits a single base away.

This receptor was taken from an adult in good health. The sequencing here drew on peripheral blood, taken on day 0 of AZD1222 vaccination. The chain employs TRBV6-6 and TRBJ1-6, with no D gene named confidently. The CDR3: CASSYSGPGNSPLHF. The nucleotide sequence reads as follows: TGTGCCAGCAGTTACTCAGGGCCCGGTAATTCACCCCTCCACTTT.